This passage covers 23 T cell receptor beta chains from one sample sequenced in a study of PD-1 blockade in classical Hodgkin lymphoma. Profiled with immunoSEQ multiplex PCR; TCRdb holds only in-frame clones, not every one. Here the sample spans some 100,000 clones, 80% to 95% being singletons. Brentuximab vedotin exposure varied, and every patient relapsed after autologous stem cell transplantation. The sequenced sample was peripheral blood mononuclear cells (PBMCs), obtained at baseline. These receptors were obtained from a human donor with classical Hodgkin lymphoma.

The rearrangement joins TRBV6-1 to TRBJ2-2, with D unresolved. The CDR3 covers 15 residues. Trimming stripped 5 bases from V and 1 base from J, with 11 bases between. Germline V gene data show CDR1 as MNHNS and CDR2 as SASEGT. In DNA, the CDR3 is TGTGCCAGCAGTTTGGGGTACGGGAACACCGGGGAGCTGTTTTTT. Its translation is CASSLGYGNTGELFF.

Remarks on this clone: It is unclear where the CDR3 begins or ends on the DNA, so no DNA is shown, and the CDR3 is as TCRdb lists it. The rearrangement uses TRBV28 and TRBJ1-2. Germline lookup yields CDR1 MDHEN and CDR2 SYDVKM. The CDR3 is 13 amino acids long, termini counted. CDR3 loop: CASSTSGPIAYTF.

This chain uses TRBV27 with TRBJ1-1; TRBD1 is a possible D gene (5 bases). This CDR3 region has 14 residues. Germline V gene lookup returns CDR1 MNHEY and CDR2 SMNVEV (reference sequence). V lost 2 bases, J lost 0 bases, and 7 bases lay in between. CDR3 DNA sequence: TGTGCCAGCAGTTTAGGGGGGATGAACACTGAAGCTTTCTTT. Translation: CASSLGGMNTEAFF.

This chain uses TRBV28 with TRBJ1-2; D possibly corresponds to TRBD1 (5 bases). Trimming pared 3 bases from V and 4 bases from J, leaving 12 bases between. The germline V gene encodes CDR1 MDHEN and CDR2 SYDVKM. This CDR3 is built from 14 residues. CDR3 DNA: TGTGCCAGCAGTTTCTCAGGGATGACCTATGGCTACACCTTC. It translates to CASSFSGMTYGYTF.

J is TRBJ2-5 and V is TRBV5-1, with TRBD2 identical over 7 bases. CDR1 SGHRS and CDR2 YFSETQ come from the germline V gene. V was pared by 0 bases and J by 3 bases, with 5 bases of the junction left unmatched. The CDR3 is 15 amino acids. CDR3 DNA sequence: TGCGCCAGCAGCTTGGGTCCTAGCGGTGAAGAGACCCAGTACTTC. Amino acid sequence: CASSLGPSGEETQYF.

This clone was seen more than once but under ten times. The chain recombines TRBV6-5 with TRBJ2-2, with D perhaps being TRBD1 or TRBD2 (5 bases each). Trimming pared 5 bases from V and 7 bases from J, leaving 14 bases between. The CDR3 spans 14 residues. CDR1 is MNHEY, CDR2 SVGAGI, per germline. The CDR3 protein is CASSPTGPGGELFF. In nucleotides, the CDR3 is TGTGCCAGCAGTCCCACGGGACCAGGCGGGGAGCTGTTTTTT.

The chain has TRBV5-4 and TRBJ1-2; 8 nucleotides line up with TRBD1. V lost 3 bases, J lost 6 bases, and 1 base stayed unmatched. Germline values: CDR1 SGHNT, CDR2 YYREEE (reference sequence). The CDR3 consists of 12 residues. The CDR3 loop is CASSSGGHGYTF. In DNA, the CDR3 is TGTGCCAGCAGCTCAGGGGGCCATGGCTACACCTTC.

The chain couples TRBV9 to TRBJ2-1; 8 nucleotides align to TRBD2. Germline V lookup: CDR1 SGDLS, CDR2 YYNGEE. The CDR3 is 16 residues long. V was clipped by 2 bases and J by 7 bases; unmatched bases: 11. CDR3 coding DNA: TGTGCCAGCAGCGTTCCTCGGGAGGGGAGGAGTAATGAGCAGTTCTTC. Amino acid sequence: CASSVPREGRSNEQFF. Filled out from reference TRBV9 and TRBJ2-1, the complete variable domain reads DSGVTQTPKHLITATGQRVTLRCSPRSGDLSVYWYQQSLDQGLQFLIQYYNGEERAKGNILERFSAQQFPDLHSELNLSSLELGDSALYFCASSVPREGRSNEQFFGPGTRLTVL.

V is TRBV18 and J is TRBJ2-4; TRBD1 matches 7 bases. The CDR3 consists of 16 residues. Per germline, CDR1 KGHSH and CDR2 LQKENI. Trimming at V came to 3 bases and at J to 0 bases, leaving 5 bases not matched to a gene. The CDR3 sequence: CASSPGQVLAKNIQYF. CDR3 DNA: TGTGCCAGCTCACCTGGACAGGTACTAGCCAAAAACATTCAGTACTTC.

The chain combines TRBV25-1 with TRBJ2-7; D gene unclear. The CDR3 runs 15 residues. The germline gives CDR1 MGHDK, CDR2 SYGVNS. V was cut by 3 bases and J by 2 bases, with 14 bases left in between. CDR3 coding DNA: TGTGCCAGCAGTGATGGGATGGTAGCCACCTACGAGCAGTACTTC. This gives the protein CASSDGMVATYEQYF.

A single count supports this clone. This chain links TRBV19 with TRBJ1-1; D is undetermined. Germline V gene lookup returns CDR1 LNHDA and CDR2 SQIVND (reference sequence). This CDR3 contains 14 residues. With 1 base removed from V and 1 base from J, the gap between germline ends came to 7 bases. The CDR3 is CASSIVFGNTEAFF. The CDR3 DNA reads TGTGCCAGTAGTATAGTGTTTGGGAACACTGAAGCTTTCTTT.

The chain uses TRBV7-8 and TRBJ2-5; D is uncertain. The CDR3 has 15 residues. In germline, CDR1 is SGHVS, CDR2 FQNEAQ. V was cut by 5 bases and J by 2 bases, with 15 bases left in between. CDR3 protein: CASSPRAGTQETQYF. The CDR3 nucleotides read TGTGCCAGCAGCCCCCGAGCAGGAACACAAGAGACCCAGTACTTC.

This sequence joins TRBV27 and TRBJ1-1; D gene unclear. In germline, CDR1 is MNHEY, CDR2 SMNVEV (reference sequence). V dropped 6 bases and J dropped 2 bases, with 7 bases sitting between them. The CDR3 sequence is 12 residues long. CDR3 bases: TGTGCCAGCAGCGACCCCAACACTGAAGCTTTCTTT. Translating it yields CASSDPNTEAFF.

This sequence joins TRBV7-3 and TRBJ1-1; D possibly corresponds to TRBD1 (5 bases). Germline V gives CDR1 SGHTA, CDR2 FQGTGA. Trimming removed 5 bases at V and 5 bases at J, with 12 bases between. CDR3 length: 13 residues. DNA of the CDR3: TGTGCCAGCAGCCAGGTCGGGGGGACTGAAGCTTTCTTT. As protein: CASSQVGGTEAFF.

The V call is TRBV9, the J call TRBJ2-1; 11 bases map to TRBD2. This CDR3 region has 15 residues. The V segment lost 3 bases and the J segment 10 bases; nucleotides outside the gene matches: 9. CDR1 is SGDLS, CDR2 YYNGEE, per germline. The CDR3 loop reads CASSGGASGRLEQFF. CDR3 bases: TGTGCCAGCAGCGGGGGGGCTAGCGGGAGGTTGGAGCAGTTCTTC.

V and J are TRBV28 and TRBJ1-5; D gene unclear. CDR1 MDHEN and CDR2 SYDVKM come from the germline V gene. Between the trimmed V and J ends, which lost 3 bases and 5 bases, there was a span of 8 bases. The CDR3 extends over 13 amino acids. Written as DNA, the CDR3 is TGTGCCAGCAGTTTCCGGGGAGATCAGCCCCAGCATTTT. Protein product: CASSFRGDQPQHF.

This clone has just one count. In nucleotides, the CDR3 is TGTGCCAGCAGCTTAGGCCTAGCGGGAGGGATCTCCTACAATGAGCAGTTCTTC. As protein: CASSLGLAGGISYNEQFF. The gene calls are TRBV5-6 and TRBJ2-1; 12 bases line up with TRBD2. V was pared by 2 bases and J by 0 bases, with 6 bases of the junction left unmatched. Germline lookup yields CDR1 SGHDT and CDR2 YYEEEE. The CDR3 covers 18 residues.

This chain connects TRBV9 to TRBJ2-3; TRBD2 aligns across 8 bases. V lost 0 bases and J lost 4; bases outside the gene matches: 7. This CDR3 comprises 16 residues. CDR1 is SGDLS and CDR2 is YYNGEE in the germline V gene. CDR3 in DNA: TGTGCCAGCAGCGTAGGAGTTAGCGGGATGTCAGATACGCAGTATTTT. Translating gives CASSVGVSGMSDTQYF.

The chain carries TRBV4-1 and TRBJ1-2, with 7 bases identical to TRBD1. Germline V CDR1 and CDR2: MGHRA, YSYEKL. This CDR3 has 15 residues. V was pared by 0 bases and J by 8 bases, with 9 bases of the junction left unmatched. CDR3 in DNA: TGCGCCAGCAGCCAAGATCCCCTAGGGGGCTTGGGCTACACCTTC. Amino acid sequence: CASSQDPLGGLGYTF.

The chain couples TRBV2 to TRBJ2-7; perhaps D is TRBD1 or TRBD2 (5 bases each). There are 17 residues in the CDR3. Per the germline V gene, CDR1 is SNHLY and CDR2 is FYNNEI. Trimming took 5 bases from V and 0 from J, leaving 20 bases between them. Here the CDR3 reads CASSPRGDGRISYEQYF. In nucleotides, the CDR3 is TGTGCCAGCAGTCCAAGGGGAGACGGCCGGATCTCCTACGAGCAGTACTTC.

The V call is TRBV30, the J call TRBJ1-1; D not certain. The V end lost 0 bases, the J end lost 10 bases, and 9 bases lay between the germline ends. Germline V gene lookup returns CDR1 GTSNPN and CDR2 SVGIG (reference sequence). The CDR3 loop spans 11 amino acids. In DNA, the CDR3 is TGTGCCTGGAGTGTACTGGGGAGAGCTTTCTTT. Translating it yields CAWSVLGRAFF.

This rearrangement joins TRBV18 to TRBJ1-5; 10 nucleotides agree with TRBD1. Unmatched junction bases numbered 7, after V lost 8 bases and J lost 6 bases. The CDR3 covers 14 residues. In germline, CDR1 is KGHSH, CDR2 LQKENI. The CDR3 loop is CASHGQGGGQPQHF. DNA for the CDR3: TGTGCCAGCCACGGACAGGGGGGTGGTCAGCCCCAGCATTTT.

V is TRBV19 and J is TRBJ2-5; tentative D call: TRBD1 (6 bases). Trimming pared 4 bases from V and 2 bases from J, leaving 23 bases between. The CDR3 loop spans 18 amino acids. Germline lookup yields CDR1 LNHDA and CDR2 SQIVND (reference sequence). Here the CDR3 reads CASSTGQRGAFRQETQYF. The CDR3 DNA reads as TGTGCCAGTAGTACAGGACAGCGAGGGGCTTTTCGACAAGAGACCCAGTACTTC.